The 2 T cell receptor beta chains below come from one sample, sequenced in a study of blood T cell repertoires in COVID-19. Repertoires were generated with immunoSEQ multiplex PCR, while TCRdb's copy carries only in-frame clones and drops some. The sample records 300,000 or so clones, roughly 90% being singletons. Input material: PBMCs or T cells enriched from blood (not recorded which). The origin of the receptors is a woman between 25 and 40 years old who had recovered from COVID-19.

This rearrangement joins TRBV19 to TRBJ1-2; D not certain. CDR3 length equals 15 residues. In germline, CDR1 is LNHDA, CDR2 SQIVND (reference sequence). Trimming shortened V by 6 bases and J by 5 bases, and 19 bases separated the two germline ends. The CDR3 is CASRSEIPHIYGYTF. CDR3 DNA sequence: TGTGCCAGTAGATCCGAAATCCCCCACATATATGGCTACACCTTC.

This clone was seen a few times. The chain recombines TRBV27 with TRBJ1-6, with D possibly being TRBD1 (6 bases). The CDR3 totals 16 residues. Trimming shortened V by 5 bases and J by 0 bases, and 11 bases separated the two germline ends. Germline loops: CDR1 MNHEY, CDR2 SMNVEV (reference sequence). The CDR3 spells CASSPTGSSYNSPLHF. CDR3 bases: TGTGCCAGCAGTCCCACAGGGAGCTCCTATAATTCACCCCTCCACTTT.